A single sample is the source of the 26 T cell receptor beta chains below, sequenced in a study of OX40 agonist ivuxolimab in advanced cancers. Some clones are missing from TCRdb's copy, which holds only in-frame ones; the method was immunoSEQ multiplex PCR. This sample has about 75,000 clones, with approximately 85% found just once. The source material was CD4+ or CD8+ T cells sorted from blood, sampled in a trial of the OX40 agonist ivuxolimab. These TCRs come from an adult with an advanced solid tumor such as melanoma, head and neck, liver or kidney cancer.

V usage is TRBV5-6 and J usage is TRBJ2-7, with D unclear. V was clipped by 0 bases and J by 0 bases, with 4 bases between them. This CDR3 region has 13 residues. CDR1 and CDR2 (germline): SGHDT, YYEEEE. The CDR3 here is CASSLVSSYEQYF. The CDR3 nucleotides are TGTGCCAGCAGCTTGGTCAGCTCCTACGAGCAGTACTTC.

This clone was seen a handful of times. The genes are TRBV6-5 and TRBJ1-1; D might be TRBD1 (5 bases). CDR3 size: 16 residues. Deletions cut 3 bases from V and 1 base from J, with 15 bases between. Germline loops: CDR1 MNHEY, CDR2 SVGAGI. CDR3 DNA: TGTGCCAGCAGTTATCTCCAGGGAGTCGGGAACACTGAAGCTTTCTTT. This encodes CASSYLQGVGNTEAFF.

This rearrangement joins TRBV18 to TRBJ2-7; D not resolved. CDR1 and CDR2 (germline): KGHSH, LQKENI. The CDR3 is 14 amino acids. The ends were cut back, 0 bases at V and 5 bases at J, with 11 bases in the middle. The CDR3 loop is CASSPPLGPNEQYF. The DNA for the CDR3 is TGTGCCAGCTCACCACCCCTGGGCCCCAACGAGCAGTACTTC. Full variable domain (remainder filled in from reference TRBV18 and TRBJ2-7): NAGVMQNPRHLVRRRGQEARLRCSPMKGHSHVYWYRQLPEEGLKFMVYLQKENIIDESGMPKERFSAEFPKEGPSILRIQQVVRGDSAAYFCASSPPLGPNEQYFGPGTRLTVT.

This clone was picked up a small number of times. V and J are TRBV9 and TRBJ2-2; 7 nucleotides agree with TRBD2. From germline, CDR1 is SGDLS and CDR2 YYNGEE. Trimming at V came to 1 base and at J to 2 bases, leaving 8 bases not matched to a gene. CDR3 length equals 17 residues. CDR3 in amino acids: CASSVKSGTFNTGELFF. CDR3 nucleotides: TGTGCCAGCAGCGTAAAAAGCGGGACTTTTAACACCGGGGAGCTGTTTTTT.

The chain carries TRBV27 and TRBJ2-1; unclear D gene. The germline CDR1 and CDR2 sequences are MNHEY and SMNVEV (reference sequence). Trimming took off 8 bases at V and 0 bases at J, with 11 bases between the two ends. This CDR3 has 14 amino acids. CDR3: CASRSHSSYNEQFF. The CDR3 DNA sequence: TGTGCCAGCCGTAGTCATAGCTCCTACAATGAGCAGTTCTTC.

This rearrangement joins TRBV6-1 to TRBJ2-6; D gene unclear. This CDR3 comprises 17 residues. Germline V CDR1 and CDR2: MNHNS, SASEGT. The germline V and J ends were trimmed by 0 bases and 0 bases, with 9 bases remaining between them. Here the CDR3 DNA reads TGTGCCAGCAGTGAAGCGCTTAAGGGCTCTGGGGCCAACGTCCTGACTTTC. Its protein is CASSEALKGSGANVLTF.

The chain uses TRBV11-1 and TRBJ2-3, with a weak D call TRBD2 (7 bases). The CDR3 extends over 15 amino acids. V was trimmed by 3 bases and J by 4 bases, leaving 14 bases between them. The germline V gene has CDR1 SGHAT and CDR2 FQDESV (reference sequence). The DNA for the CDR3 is TGTGCCAGCAGCTTGGGGGGGCTAGCGGCAGATACGCAGTATTTT. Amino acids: CASSLGGLAADTQYF.

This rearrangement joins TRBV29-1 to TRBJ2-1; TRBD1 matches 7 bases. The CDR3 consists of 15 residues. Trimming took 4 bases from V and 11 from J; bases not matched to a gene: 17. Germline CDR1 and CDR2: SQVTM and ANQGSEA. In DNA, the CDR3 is TGCAGCGTTGGGCCCCGGGACAGCCTTACAATGAAGCAGTTCTTC. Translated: CSVGPRDSLTMKQFF.

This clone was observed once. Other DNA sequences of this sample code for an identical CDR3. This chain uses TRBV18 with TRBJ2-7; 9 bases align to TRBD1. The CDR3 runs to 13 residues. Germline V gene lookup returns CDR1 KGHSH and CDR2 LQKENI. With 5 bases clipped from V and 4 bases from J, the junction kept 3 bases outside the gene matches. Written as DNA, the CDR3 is TGTGCCAGCTCAGAGGGACAGGGATACGAGCAGTACTTC. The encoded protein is CASSEGQGYEQYF.

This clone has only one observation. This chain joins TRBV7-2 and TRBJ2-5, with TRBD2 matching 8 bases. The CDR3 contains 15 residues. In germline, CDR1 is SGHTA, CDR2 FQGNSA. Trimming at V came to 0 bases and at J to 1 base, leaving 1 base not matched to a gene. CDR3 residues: CASSLASGAQETQYF. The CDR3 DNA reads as TGTGCCAGCAGCTTAGCTAGCGGGGCCCAAGAGACCCAGTACTTC.

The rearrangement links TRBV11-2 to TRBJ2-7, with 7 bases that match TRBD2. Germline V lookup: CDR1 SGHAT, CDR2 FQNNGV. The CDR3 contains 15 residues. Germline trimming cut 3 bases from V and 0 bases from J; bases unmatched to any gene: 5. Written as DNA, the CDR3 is TGTGCCAGCAGCTTTGGGGGGGGGATCTCCTACGAGCAGTACTTC. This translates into CASSFGGGISYEQYF.

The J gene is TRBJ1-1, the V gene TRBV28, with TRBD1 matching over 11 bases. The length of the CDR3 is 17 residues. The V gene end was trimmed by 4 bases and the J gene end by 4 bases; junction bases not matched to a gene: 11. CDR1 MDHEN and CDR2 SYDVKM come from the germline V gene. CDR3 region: CASSSDGTGGYGTEAFF. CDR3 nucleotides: TGTGCCAGCAGTTCGGACGGGACAGGGGGTTATGGCACTGAAGCTTTCTTT.

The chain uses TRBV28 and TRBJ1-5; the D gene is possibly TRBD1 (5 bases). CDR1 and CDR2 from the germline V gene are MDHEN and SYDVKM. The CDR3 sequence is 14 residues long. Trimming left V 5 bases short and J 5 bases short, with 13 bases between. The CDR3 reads CASSLWGGDQPQHF. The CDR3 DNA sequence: TGTGCCAGCAGTCTTTGGGGGGGAGATCAGCCCCAGCATTTT.

As DNA, the CDR3 is TGTGCCAGCACTAACGTCAGGGTTTTATTAGCTACGCAGTATTTT. This sequence encodes CASTNVRVLLATQYF. The chain joins TRBV28 to TRBJ2-3; possibly TRBD1 for D (5 bases). Trimming took 7 bases from V and 8 from J, leaving 22 bases between them. Germline loops: CDR1 MDHEN, CDR2 SYDVKM. The CDR3 totals 15 residues.

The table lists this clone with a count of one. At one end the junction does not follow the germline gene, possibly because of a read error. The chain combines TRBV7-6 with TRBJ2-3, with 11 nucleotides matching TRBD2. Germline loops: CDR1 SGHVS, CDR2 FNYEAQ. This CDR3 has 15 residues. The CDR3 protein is CASSLAGGITDTQYF. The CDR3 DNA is TGTGCCAGCAGCCTAGCGGGAGGTATCACAGATACGCAGTATTTT.

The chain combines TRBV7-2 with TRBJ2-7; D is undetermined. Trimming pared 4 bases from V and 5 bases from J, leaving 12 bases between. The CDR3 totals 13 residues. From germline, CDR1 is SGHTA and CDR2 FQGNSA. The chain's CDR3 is CASSSRTLNEQYF. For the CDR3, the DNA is TGTGCCAGCAGCTCCCGCACCCTCAACGAGCAGTACTTC.

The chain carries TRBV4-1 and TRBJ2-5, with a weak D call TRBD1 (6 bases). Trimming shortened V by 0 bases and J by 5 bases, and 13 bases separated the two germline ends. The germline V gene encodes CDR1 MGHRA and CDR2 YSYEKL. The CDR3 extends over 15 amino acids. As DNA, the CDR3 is TGCGCCAGCAGCCAAGATCCGGTCAGGGGCGAGACCCAGTACTTC. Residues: CASSQDPVRGETQYF.

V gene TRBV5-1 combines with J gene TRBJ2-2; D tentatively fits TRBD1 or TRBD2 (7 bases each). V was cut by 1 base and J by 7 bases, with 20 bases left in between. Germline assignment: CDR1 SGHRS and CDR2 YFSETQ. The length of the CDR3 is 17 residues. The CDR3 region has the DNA TGCGCCAGCAGCTTGTTAAGCGGGGACAGCGACGGCGGGGAGCTGTTTTTT. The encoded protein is CASSLLSGDSDGGELFF.

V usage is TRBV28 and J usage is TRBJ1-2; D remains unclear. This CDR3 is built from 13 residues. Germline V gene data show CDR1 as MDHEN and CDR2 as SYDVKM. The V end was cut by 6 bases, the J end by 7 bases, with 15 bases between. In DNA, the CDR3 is TGTGCCAGCAGGACCACAGAGGCCGGTGGCTACACCTTC. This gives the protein CASRTTEAGGYTF.

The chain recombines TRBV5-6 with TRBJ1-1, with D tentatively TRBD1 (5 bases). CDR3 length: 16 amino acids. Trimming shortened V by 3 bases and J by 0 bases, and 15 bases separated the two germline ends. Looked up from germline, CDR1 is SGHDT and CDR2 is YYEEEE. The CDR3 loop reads CASSSLSVRVNTEAFF. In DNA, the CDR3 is TGTGCCAGCAGCTCTTTATCAGTCAGGGTGAACACTGAAGCTTTCTTT.

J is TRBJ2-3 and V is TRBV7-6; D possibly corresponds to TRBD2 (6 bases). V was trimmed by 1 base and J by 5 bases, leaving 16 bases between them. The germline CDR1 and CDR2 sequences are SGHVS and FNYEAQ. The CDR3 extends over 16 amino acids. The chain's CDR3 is CASSLGGSGRGDTQYF. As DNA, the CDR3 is TGTGCCAGCAGCTTAGGAGGTAGCGGTCGTGGAGATACGCAGTATTTT.

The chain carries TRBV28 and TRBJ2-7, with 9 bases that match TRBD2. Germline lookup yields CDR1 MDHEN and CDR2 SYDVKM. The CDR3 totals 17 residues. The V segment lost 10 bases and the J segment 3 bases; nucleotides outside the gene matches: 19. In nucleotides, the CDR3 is TGTGCCACACTTGGGAGGGCGGGAGGGCTCTCTCTCTACGAGCAGTACTTC. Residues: CATLGRAGGLSLYEQYF.

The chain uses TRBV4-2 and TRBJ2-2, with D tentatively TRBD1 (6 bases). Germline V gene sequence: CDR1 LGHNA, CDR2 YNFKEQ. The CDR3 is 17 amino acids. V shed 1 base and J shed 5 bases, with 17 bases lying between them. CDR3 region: CASSQVAWVGGTGELFF. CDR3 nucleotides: TGTGCCAGCAGCCAAGTAGCTTGGGTAGGGGGTACCGGGGAGCTGTTTTTT.

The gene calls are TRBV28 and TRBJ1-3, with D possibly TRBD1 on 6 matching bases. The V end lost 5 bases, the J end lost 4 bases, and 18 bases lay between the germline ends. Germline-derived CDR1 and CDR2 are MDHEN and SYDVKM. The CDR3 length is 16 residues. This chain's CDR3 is CASSLPQGTSGNTIYF. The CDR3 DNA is TGTGCCAGCAGTCTCCCACAGGGCACCTCGGGAAACACCATATATTTT.

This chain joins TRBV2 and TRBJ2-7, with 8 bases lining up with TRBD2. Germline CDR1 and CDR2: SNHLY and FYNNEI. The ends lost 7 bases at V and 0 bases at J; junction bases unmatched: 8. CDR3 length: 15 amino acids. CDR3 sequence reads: CASTWGGTSSYEQYF. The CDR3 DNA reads TGTGCCAGCACTTGGGGGGGGACTAGCTCCTACGAGCAGTACTTC. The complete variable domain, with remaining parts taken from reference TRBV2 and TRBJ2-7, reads EPEVTQTPSHQVTQMGQEVILRCVPISNHLYFYWYRQILGQKVEFLVSFYNNEISEKSEIFDDQFSVERPDGSNFTLKIRSTKLEDSAMYFCASTWGGTSSYEQYFGPGTRLTVT.

The CDR3 DNA follows: TGCGCCAGCAGCTTGGCCCCGGGACGGTCCTACGAGCAGTACTTC. This sequence encodes CASSLAPGRSYEQYF. The V and J genes are TRBV5-1 and TRBJ2-7; either TRBD1 or TRBD2 may supply D (5 bases each). V lost 0 bases and J lost 1, with 11 bases in between. The CDR3 extends over 15 amino acids. Germline V gene sequence: CDR1 SGHRS, CDR2 YFSETQ.